This T cell receptor beta chain was sequenced in a study of T cell responses to AZD1222 COVID-19 vaccine. The CDR3 extends over 16 amino acids. Trimming removed 5 bases from V and 0 bases from J, with 14 bases in between. CDR1 and CDR2 (germline): KGHSH, LQKENI. Study results and caveats: Nearly half of spike-specific TCRs reportedly target variant regions that are unmutated in the B.1.351 and B.1.1.7 variants.

Using immunoSEQ multiplex PCR, the repertoire was profiled, and TCRdb retains in-frame clones only, with some absent. The sample lists about 77,000 clones, roughly 90% seen once, with roughly 4.8% in the top ten. Points on this clone: Its cognate antigen is unknown.

The TCR sequence derives from an adult who received the AZD1222 COVID-19 vaccine. The V gene is TRBV18, the J gene TRBJ1-3, with D perhaps TRBD1 (6 bases). This material consisted of peripheral blood, taken 28 days after the second AZD1222 dose. In nucleotides, the CDR3 is TGTGCCAGCTCATCGTTGGACAGCAACTCTGGAAACACCATATATTTT. Translated: CASSSLDSNSGNTIYF.